These 30 T cell receptor beta chains originate from one sample sequenced in a study of response to subunit inactivated influenza vaccine. TCRdb fed the RT-PCR reads into MiXCR, producing one record per CDR3 protein. The sample shows 800,000 to 1,000,000 distinct CDR3 sequences, about 20% of them seen only once. Sequencing was performed on PBMCs from blood, taken 4 to 6 days after vaccination. These receptor sequences come from a man aged 45-65 years who received an inactivated influenza vaccine.

This clonotype appeared a few times. The chain has TRBV27 and TRBJ2-1; 7 bases match TRBD2. The germline CDR1 and CDR2 sequences are MNHEY and SMNVEV (reference sequence). The CDR3 consists of 13 residues. V shed 6 bases, J shed 7 bases, and the junction held 6 bases outside the gene matches. CDR3 in DNA: TGTGCCAGCAGAGAGGGACTACCTAATGAGCAGTTCTTC. Its protein product is CASREGLPNEQFF.

This clonotype was counted between two and nine times. This rearrangement joins TRBV27 to TRBJ2-1, with D perhaps matching TRBD2 (5 bases). CDR1 and CDR2 (germline): MNHEY, SMNVEV (reference sequence). Trimming took off 0 bases at V and 4 bases at J, with 13 bases between the two ends. The CDR3 runs 16 residues. The CDR3 reads CASSLSTNILYNEQFF. The CDR3, as DNA: TGTGCCAGCAGTTTATCGACTAACATCCTTTACAATGAGCAGTTCTTC.

This clonotype appeared a few times. The chain joins TRBV11-2 to TRBJ2-3; 8 nucleotides match TRBD2. In germline, CDR1 is SGHAT, CDR2 FQNNGV. With 3 bases clipped from V and 5 bases from J, the junction kept 19 bases outside the gene matches. The CDR3 covers 19 residues. The chain's CDR3 is CASSFIGDSGKRGGDTQYF. In DNA form, the CDR3 reads TGTGCCAGCAGCTTTATAGGAGATAGCGGGAAAAGAGGGGGAGATACGCAGTATTTT.

The chain has TRBV6-5 and TRBJ2-6; TRBD1 aligns across 11 bases. Per the germline V gene, CDR1 is MNHEY and CDR2 is SVGAGI. The V and J ends lost 4 bases and 0 bases, in that order; junction bases with no gene match: 5. The CDR3 runs 18 residues. CDR3: CASSWGQGGSSGANVLTF. The DNA of the CDR3 is TGTGCCAGCAGTTGGGGACAGGGGGGTTCCTCTGGGGCCAACGTCCTGACTTTC.

This chain uses TRBV9 with TRBJ2-1; 7 nucleotides align to TRBD1. The V and J ends lost 1 base and 3 bases, in that order; junction bases with no gene match: 4. There are 15 residues in the CDR3. Germline CDR1 and CDR2: SGDLS and YYNGEE. The CDR3, as DNA: TGTGCCAGCAGCGTAACGGGACAGAACTACAATGAGCAGTTCTTC. The encoded protein is CASSVTGQNYNEQFF.

With regard to this clonotype: A single base separates this from a much larger clone, so it may be a read error. The V and J genes are TRBV2 and TRBJ1-5; possibly TRBD1 for D (5 bases). CDR3 length: 15 residues. Germline V lookup: CDR1 SNHLY, CDR2 FYNNEI. The CDR3 coding sequence is TGTGCCAGCAAACCCGATCAGGGCAGCAAGCAGCCCCAGCATTTT. Protein sequence: CASKPDQGSKQPQHF.

This chain joins TRBV9 and TRBJ2-3; D may be TRBD1 or TRBD2 (5 bases each). Trimming removed 0 bases at V and 4 bases at J, with 15 bases between. This CDR3 spans 16 amino acids. CDR1 SGDLS and CDR2 YYNGEE come from the germline V gene. DNA for the CDR3: TGTGCCAGCAGCGTAGGTTGGGGACCCGCACCAGATACGCAGTATTTT. Translation gives CASSVGWGPAPDTQYF.

V is TRBV2 and J is TRBJ2-1; 9 nucleotides align to TRBD1. Looked up from germline, CDR1 is SNHLY and CDR2 is FYNNEI. V dropped 4 bases and J dropped 8; count of bases not matched to a gene: 9. The CDR3 has 15 amino acids. CDR3 DNA: TGTGCCAGCAGTGGGCTCGGGACAGGGTTTCATGAGCAGTTCTTC. Its translation is CASSGLGTGFHEQFF. The full variable domain, in which reference TRBV2 and TRBJ2-1 provide the parts outside the CDR3, is EPEVTQTPSHQVTQMGQEVILRCVPISNHLYFYWYRQILGQKVEFLVSFYNNEISEKSEIFDDQFSVERPDGSNFTLKIRSTKLEDSAMYFCASSGLGTGFHEQFFGPGTRLTVL.

This chain links TRBV20-1 with TRBJ2-1, with D possibly being TRBD2 (7 bases). The germline CDR1 and CDR2 sequences are DFQATT and SNEGSKA (reference sequence). V was trimmed by 0 bases and J by 6 bases, leaving 18 bases between them. This CDR3 is 16 amino acids long. The CDR3 DNA is TGCAGTGCTAGAGATCTAGGGGGGGCGCGGGGCAATGAGCAGTTCTTC. Amino acid sequence: CSARDLGGARGNEQFF.

The chain uses TRBV5-1 and TRBJ1-2; no firm D call. The CDR3 totals 15 residues. Germline loops: CDR1 SGHRS, CDR2 YFSETQ. V shed 3 bases and J shed 6 bases, with 18 bases lying between them. The CDR3 sequence: CASSSSGRSGDGYTF. Written as DNA, the CDR3 is TGCGCCAGCAGCTCGAGCGGACGCAGTGGCGATGGCTACACCTTC.

About this clonotype itself: The junction departs from the called germline gene at one end, perhaps through a read error. The V gene is TRBV5-6, the J gene TRBJ2-2; 14 nucleotides line up with TRBD2. This CDR3 is 15 amino acids long. Germline loops: CDR1 SGHDT, CDR2 YYEEEE. CDR3: CASRLGLAGVRELFF. The DNA of the CDR3 is TGTGCCAGCAGATTGGGACTAGCGGGGGTCCGGGAGCTGTTTTTT. The variable domain in full, with the rest retrieved from reference TRBV5-6 and TRBJ2-2, is DAGVTQSPTHLIKTRGQQVTLRCSPKSGHDTVSWYQQALGQGPQFIFQYYEEEERQRGNFPDRFSGHQFPNYSSELNVNALLLGDSALYLCASRLGLAGVRELFFGEGSRLTVL.

The rearrangement uses TRBV12-3 or TRBV12-4 and TRBJ1-5, with D perhaps TRBD1 (5 bases). V lost 5 bases to trimming and J lost 12 bases, with 17 bases between them. This CDR3 region has 13 residues. CDR3 region: CASSLPDKPDQHF. The CDR3, as DNA: TGTGCCAGCAGTCTTCCGGACAAACCAGACCAGCATTTT.

This clonotype was observed at least ten times. The genes are TRBV20-1 and TRBJ1-6; perhaps TRBD1 as D (5 bases). The CDR3 extends over 13 amino acids. V was clipped by 6 bases and J by 14 bases, with 20 bases between them. Germline V gene lookup returns CDR1 DFQATT and CDR2 SNEGSKA (reference sequence). In DNA form, the CDR3 reads TGCAGTGCCCTGTCGGACACGAGCTCATCCCTCCACTTT. It codes for CSALSDTSSSLHF.

The chain recombines TRBV28 with TRBJ2-3; D not certain. Trimming removed 6 bases at V and 7 bases at J, with 20 bases between. The germline V gene has CDR1 MDHEN and CDR2 SYDVKM. The CDR3 runs 15 residues. CDR3 sequence (DNA): TGTGCCAGCAGCCAATTTACTTCCCCAGTGAATACGCAGTATTTT. The encoded protein is CASSQFTSPVNTQYF.

Concerning this clonotype: One junction end disagrees with the germline gene, perhaps due to a read error. The chain uses TRBV10-2 and TRBJ2-7; 8 positions agree with TRBD1. Germline values: CDR1 WSHSY, CDR2 SAAADI. The CDR3 extends over 14 amino acids. The CDR3, as DNA: TGCGCCAGCAGTGAGTCCCCAGGGGGCTACGCGCAGTACTTC. Residues: CASSESPGGYAQYF.

V usage is TRBV4-1 and J usage is TRBJ2-3, with D perhaps TRBD1 (6 bases). The CDR3 length is 15 residues. Germline V CDR1 and CDR2: MGHRA, YSYEKL. Trimming removed 1 base from V and 2 bases from J, with 10 bases in between. The CDR3 DNA follows: TGCGCCAGCAGCCAAGTGGGGGCAATCACAGATACGCAGTATTTT. Translation gives CASSQVGAITDTQYF.

There are many counts of this clonotype. The V call is TRBV5-1, the J call TRBJ2-3; the D gene is possibly TRBD2 (6 bases). Trimming removed 0 bases from V and 6 bases from J, with 11 bases in between. CDR1 and CDR2 (germline): SGHRS, YFSETQ. The length of the CDR3 is 14 residues. CDR3 protein: CASSLERAWDTQYF. CDR3 nucleotides: TGCGCCAGCAGCTTGGAGCGGGCGTGGGATACGCAGTATTTT.

This clonotype has a handful of counts. The genes are TRBV3-1 and TRBJ2-7; possibly TRBD1 for D (6 bases). Germline V gene sequence: CDR1 LGHDT, CDR2 YNNKEL (reference sequence). Trimming pared 6 bases from V and 7 bases from J, leaving 16 bases between. The CDR3 consists of 13 residues. In DNA form, the CDR3 reads TGTGCCAGCAGGCAGGGGATCTCGGGGGAGCAGTACTTC. This gives the protein CASRQGISGEQYF.

This clonotype was picked up a small number of times. The chain couples TRBV7-2 to TRBJ2-3; 9 bases agree with TRBD2. V gave up 5 bases and J gave up 4 bases; unmatched junction bases: 10. CDR3 length: 16 residues. CDR1 is SGHTA, CDR2 FQGNSA, per germline. The CDR3 region is CASSPQWRGGPDTQYF. The CDR3 bases are TGTGCCAGCAGCCCGCAGTGGCGGGGGGGCCCAGATACGCAGTATTTT. The whole variable domain, filled in from reference TRBV7-2 and TRBJ2-3, reads GAGVSQSPSNKVTEKGKDVELRCDPISGHTALYWYRQSLGQGLEFLIYFQGNSAPDKSGLPSDRFSAERTGGSVSTLTIQRTQQEDSAVYLCASSPQWRGGPDTQYFGPGTRLTVL.

As regards this clonotype: One end of the junction varies from germline; a read error may be responsible. The chain combines TRBV6-1 with TRBJ1-6, with D perhaps matching TRBD1 (6 bases). The germline V gene encodes CDR1 MNHNS and CDR2 SASEGT. CDR3 size: 15 residues. CDR3 coding DNA: TGTACCAGCAGTGTCCGGACAGCCTATAATTCACCCCTCCACTTT. This sequence encodes CTSSVRTAYNSPLHF.

The CDR3 sequence is CASSPGPLRYNEQFF. In DNA form, the CDR3 reads TGTGCCAGCAGCCCGGGACCGTTACGGTACAATGAGCAGTTCTTC. The chain employs TRBV11-3 and TRBJ2-1; D possibly uses TRBD1 or TRBD2 (5 bases each). The V gene's germline CDR1 is SGHNT and CDR2 YENEEA. V was trimmed by 5 bases and J by 4 bases, leaving 15 bases between them. This CDR3 contains 15 residues. The full variable domain, with the rest looked up from reference TRBV11-3 and TRBJ2-1, is EAGVVQSPRYKIIEKKQPVAFWCNPISGHNTLYWYLQNLGQGPELLIRYENEEAVDDSQLPKDRFSAERLKGVDSTLKIQPAELGDSAVYLCASSPGPLRYNEQFFGPGTRLTVL.

The chain recombines TRBV7-9 with TRBJ2-7; D possibly corresponds to TRBD1 (6 bases). CDR1 SEHNR and CDR2 FQNEAQ come from the germline V gene (reference sequence). V lost 1 base, J lost 7 bases, and 14 bases lay in between. The CDR3 is 14 amino acids. The CDR3 DNA is TGTGCCAGCAGCTTAGGGCAGTGGGGGCAGGAGCAGTACTTC. Protein product: CASSLGQWGQEQYF.

This chain links TRBV7-9 with TRBJ2-2, with a weak D call TRBD1 (5 bases). The germline V gene encodes CDR1 SEHNR and CDR2 FQNEAQ (reference sequence). The germline V and J ends were trimmed by 1 base and 1 base, with 13 bases remaining between them. There are 17 residues in the CDR3. The CDR3, as DNA: TGTGCCAGCAGCTTAGGACTGGGGCGAGGGAACACCGGGGAGCTGTTTTTT. Amino acids: CASSLGLGRGNTGELFF.

J is TRBJ2-5 and V is TRBV6-2 or TRBV6-3; 12 bases are a match to TRBD1. CDR3 size: 16 residues. V lost 0 bases to trimming and J lost 3 bases; unmatched junction nucleotides: 2. The germline V gene has CDR1 MNHEY and CDR2 SVGEGT. The CDR3 sequence is CASSYSGTGGEETQYF. The CDR3 DNA follows: TGTGCCAGCAGTTACTCGGGGACAGGGGGCGAAGAGACCCAGTACTTC.

This clonotype was observed a few times. This CDR3 is CSASDVSGGPQYF. In nucleotides, the CDR3 is TGCAGTGCTAGTGACGTCTCAGGTGGGCCCCAGTACTTC. The chain is built from TRBV20-1 and TRBJ2-5; D ambiguous. The V end was cut by 3 bases, the J end by 9 bases, with 17 bases between. Germline V CDR1 and CDR2: DFQATT, SNEGSKA (reference sequence). The CDR3 is 13 amino acids.

This clonotype was picked up a small number of times. The chain links TRBV7-9 to TRBJ1-2; tentatively, D is TRBD1 (5 bases). Germline assignment: CDR1 SEHNR and CDR2 FQNEAQ (reference sequence). V shed 2 bases and J shed 2 bases, with 12 bases lying between them. The CDR3 extends over 15 amino acids. The CDR3 loop is CASSLTGNTNYGYTF. The CDR3 DNA reads as TGTGCCAGCAGCTTAACAGGCAACACGAACTATGGCTACACCTTC.

This clonotype has more than one count but fewer than ten. The CDR3 region is CATSRYKNTGELFF. CDR3 bases: TGTGCCACCAGCAGATACAAAAACACCGGGGAGCTGTTTTTT. The chain combines TRBV15 with TRBJ2-2; D ambiguous. The CDR3 is 14 residues long. V lost 2 bases to trimming and J lost 2 bases, with 6 bases between them. Germline V gives CDR1 LNHNV, CDR2 YYDKDF (reference sequence).

This clonotype was counted a single time. The V call is TRBV6-4, the J call TRBJ2-3; the D gene is possibly TRBD2 (6 bases). The CDR3 runs to 15 residues. Germline assignment: CDR1 MRHNA and CDR2 SNTAGT. The V end lost 0 bases, the J end lost 1 base, and 8 bases lay between the germline ends. The CDR3 DNA reads as TGTGCCAGCAGTGACTCGGGGACTGGCACAGATACGCAGTATTTT. Protein: CASSDSGTGTDTQYF.

This clonotype was counted a few times. The DNA for the CDR3 is TGCGCCAGCAGCTTGGCACAAGACTCTGGGGCCAACGTCCTGACTTTC. Translation gives CASSLAQDSGANVLTF. This chain uses TRBV5-1 with TRBJ2-6; D not certain. Trimming shortened V by 0 bases and J by 0 bases, and 7 bases separated the two germline ends. There are 16 residues in the CDR3. Germline assignment: CDR1 SGHRS and CDR2 YFSETQ.

This clonotype was found a few times. Here the CDR3 reads CSVVTQGYQETQYF. Here the CDR3 DNA reads TGCAGCGTTGTGACTCAGGGGTACCAAGAGACCCAGTACTTC. The gene calls are TRBV29-1 and TRBJ2-5; tentatively, D is TRBD1 (6 bases). Germline CDR1 is SQVTM and CDR2 is ANQGSEA. The CDR3 is 14 amino acids. Trimming cost V 4 bases and J 0 bases, with 12 bases left between them.